A selection of T cell receptor beta chains follows, all from one sample in a study of blood T cells in healthy people across ages. TCRdb reanalysed the 5' RACE reads using MiXCR and keeps one entry per CDR3 protein. The repertoire holds some 640,000 distinct CDR3 sequences, with 49% as singletons. Material: blood. The receptors were gathered from a woman aged 60-70 years in good health. Both conserved end residues are part of each CDR3. Fields, in order: J gene, clone size, V gene, D gene, CDR3 DNA, CDR3 protein. The D gene is left open where the match is weak. Clone size is stated in some rows and not others, as once, few, many or a class when expanded.

TRBJ2-1 few TRBV18 TRBD1 TGTGCCAGCATGCCGGGACAGGGGATCGACAATGAGCAGTTCTTC CASMPGQGIDNEQFF
TRBJ2-7 few TRBV4-3 . TGCGCCAGCAGCCAAGGACCCCTCTTAGAGCAGTACTTC CASSQGPLLEQYF
TRBJ2-7 . TRBV18 . TGTGCCAGCTCAAGGGACATCGGGGACTCCGAGCAGTACTTC CASSRDIGDSEQYF
TRBJ2-7 . TRBV11-1 . TGTGCCAGCAGCAAACGAGGAGGGTTGGGTTCCTACGAGCAGTACTTC CASSKRGGLGSYEQYF
TRBJ1-2 few TRBV6-2/TRBV6-3 . TGTGCCAGCACCCTACAGGGAACCTATGGCTACACCTTC CASTLQGTYGYTF
TRBJ2-7 . TRBV18 TRBD2 TGTGCCAGCTCACCACCGACTAGCGGGAGGGCCTACGAGCAGTACTTC CASSPPTSGRAYEQYF
TRBJ2-1 . TRBV20-1 . TGCAGTGCTAGAAGTCGGGAGAACAATGAGCAGTTCTTC CSARSRENNEQFF
TRBJ2-5 . TRBV25-1 . TGTGCCAGCAGGGGGGTGCTGGGCAGAGTTTTCGGGGAGCAGTACTTC CASRGVLGRVFGEQYF
TRBJ1-1 . TRBV20-1 . TGCAGTGCCGGGGGGTACACTGAAGCTTTCTTT CSAGGYTEAFF
TRBJ2-2 . TRBV25-1 . TGTGCCAGCAGTGATCCTCGGGTGAACACCGGGGAGCTGTTTTTT CASSDPRVNTGELFF
TRBJ1-2 . TRBV7-3 TRBD1 TGTGCCAGCAGCTTATTACCGGGACAGGGGGCAATGGGCTACACCTTC CASSLLPGQGAMGYTF
TRBJ2-5 few TRBV20-1 TRBD2 TGCAGTGCTAGTTTAGCGGGAGCAAGGAATGAGCAGTACTTC CSASLAGARNEQYF
TRBJ2-5 . TRBV20-1 . TGCAGTGCTAGAGAGGGAATGAAGACCCAGTACTTC CSAREGMKTQYF
TRBJ2-3 . TRBV28 TRBD1 TGTGCCAGCACCTTCTTCACCGGCAGGGGGCATGCAGATACGCAGTATTTT CASTFFTGRGHADTQYF
TRBJ2-5 . TRBV9 . TGTGCCAACAGCGTACGAGACAGTCTGTTCTCACGCGAGACCCAGTACTTC CANSVRDSLFSRETQYF
TRBJ1-5 . TRBV28 TRBD1 TGTGCCAGCAGTTTAGGGACAGGGTGGAATCAGCCCCAGCATTTT CASSLGTGWNQPQHF
TRBJ2-7 . TRBV25-1 . TGTGCCAGCAGTGAGGCCTATCAAACAGGGCGGCCCTACGAGCAGTACTTC CASSEAYQTGRPYEQYF
TRBJ2-6 few TRBV20-1 . TGCAGTGCCCCACCCTCCTCTGGGGCCAACGTCCTGACTTTC CSAPPSSGANVLTF
TRBJ1-2 few TRBV2 TRBD1 TGTGCCAGCAGTGACTGGCAGGGGGATGGCTACACCTTC CASSDWQGDGYTF
TRBJ1-6 few TRBV27 . TGTGCCAGCAGCCCAGACAGGACTTCGACTCATAATTCACCCCTCCACTTT CASSPDRTSTHNSPLHF
TRBJ2-1 . TRBV20-1 TRBD2 TGCAGTGCTGCCCAAGATACTAGCGGGAGGGCCGCTCTCTACTACAATGAGCAGTTCTTC CSAAQDTSGRAALYYNEQFF
TRBJ2-3 . TRBV5-4 TRBD1 TGTGCCAGCAGCGAGGACAGGGGAGATACGCAGTATTTT CASSEDRGDTQYF
TRBJ1-4 . TRBV27 . TGTGCCAGCGGGGGGGTCTCAACTAATGAAAAACTGTTTTTT CASGGVSTNEKLFF
TRBJ2-7 few TRBV9 . TGTGCCAGCAGCGTAATAGCTAGCTCAGTTGGCGAGCAGTACTTC CASSVIASSVGEQYF
TRBJ2-7 . TRBV29-1 . TGCAGCGTTAAGGTTCCATCCGGTGGAAGCTACGAGCAGTACTTC CSVKVPSGGSYEQYF
TRBJ2-7 . TRBV6-1 . TGTGCCAGCAGTGAAGGAGGACAATCCTACGAGCAGTACTTC CASSEGGQSYEQYF
TRBJ2-1 once TRBV6-1 . TGTGCCAGCAGCCGAAACCCCTCGGGACGAATAAACAATGAGCAGTTCTTC CASSRNPSGRINNEQFF
TRBJ2-7 . TRBV6-2/TRBV6-3 TRBD1 TGTGCCAGCAGCAAGACCGGGACAGTTAGCTCCTACGAGCAGTACTTC CASSKTGTVSSYEQYF
TRBJ1-2 few TRBV6-2/TRBV6-3 TRBD1 TGTGCCAGCAAACGGACAGGGGGTTTTGGTGGCTACACCTTC CASKRTGGFGGYTF
TRBJ2-5 few TRBV20-1 . TGCAGTGGAGGCCGGACCCAGTACTTC CSGGRTQYF
TRBJ2-4 few TRBV6-2/TRBV6-3 TRBD2 TGTGCCAGCAGAACCGGGACTAGCGGGAAGAACATTCAGTACTTC CASRTGTSGKNIQYF
TRBJ2-7 . TRBV3-1 TRBD2 TGTGCCAGCAGCCAAGGGACTAGCGGGGCCCCCTACGAGCAGTACTTC CASSQGTSGAPYEQYF
TRBJ2-3 . TRBV9 . TGTGCCAGCCGGGCTAGCGGCACAGATACGCAGTATTTT CASRASGTDTQYF
TRBJ2-3 . TRBV20-1 TRBD2 TGCAGTGTGGGCGGGAGGGGAGATACGCAGTATTTT CSVGGRGDTQYF
TRBJ2-3 . TRBV30 . TGTGCCTGGACAACAGGGGATACGCAGTATTTT CAWTTGDTQYF
TRBJ2-5 . TRBV20-1 TRBD2 TGCAGTGCTACGCGACTAGCGGGGGTGTCCCTACAAGAGACCCAGTACTTC CSATRLAGVSLQETQYF
TRBJ2-7 few TRBV29-1 TRBD1 TGCAGCGTTATTACCCGGACAGGGCCACTCTACGAGCAGTACTTC CSVITRTGPLYEQYF
TRBJ2-5 . TRBV20-1 . TGCAGTGCTGAACCTAGACAGAACCAAGAGACCCAGTACTTC CSAEPRQNQETQYF
TRBJ2-3 . TRBV7-3 TRBD2 TGTGCCAGCAGCTTATGGACTAGGGGAGATACGCAGTATTTT CASSLWTRGDTQYF